Presented here are 11 T cell receptor beta chains from one specimen sequenced in a study of blood T cells in healthy people across ages. Using a J-beta primer mix together with a sample-barcoded 5' primer, a second PCR was run for about 7 to 12 cycles. Using its own MiXCR run on the 5' RACE reads, TCRdb lists one record per CDR3 protein. Altogether roughly 680,000 distinct CDR3 sequences are present, roughly 49% being singletons, with the ten largest covering about 32%. Sequenced input: blood. The receptors shown here come from a woman in her sixties in good health.

This clonotype was seen a few times. The V and J genes are TRBV29-1 and TRBJ2-1; 11 bases are shared with TRBD2. The J call is doubtful: the DNA matches TRBJ2-7 better. The CDR3 spans 18 residues. Germline assignment: CDR1 SQVTM and CDR2 ANQGSEA. The CDR3: CSVGKGLAGLSSYNEQYF. The CDR3 DNA follows: TGCAGCGTCGGAAAAGGACTAGCGGGTTTAAGCTCCTACAATGAGCAGTACTTC.

As regards this clonotype: Since a much larger clone is just one base distant, this may be a read error. The rearrangement uses TRBV28 and TRBJ2-7, with D possibly called TRBD1 or TRBD2 (5 bases each). CDR1 MDHEN and CDR2 SYDVKM come from the germline V gene. The CDR3 runs 16 residues. V was cut by 11 bases and J by 5 bases, with 28 bases left in between. Here the CDR3 DNA reads TGTGCCTGCGGGTCCTACGGGGCCGAGCTAAGAAACGAGCAGTACTTC. This codes for CACGSYGAELRNEQYF.

This clonotype was detected a few times. V usage is TRBV7-3 and J usage is TRBJ2-7; D not certain. Between the trimmed V and J ends, which lost 1 base and 2 bases, there was a span of 6 bases. Germline CDR1 reads SGHTA; CDR2 reads FQGTGA. The length of the CDR3 is 13 residues. CDR3 DNA: TGTGCCAGCAGCTTAAACCCGGCCTACGAGCAGTACTTC. Encoded protein: CASSLNPAYEQYF.

This rearrangement joins TRBV27 to TRBJ2-1; D is perhaps TRBD2 (5 bases). Germline CDR1 and CDR2: MNHEY and SMNVEV (reference sequence). This CDR3 spans 14 amino acids. V was trimmed by 4 bases and J by 12 bases, leaving 19 bases between them. CDR3 amino acids: CASSSLGSSSGQFF. CDR3 nucleotides: TGTGCCAGCAGTTCACTAGGATCTAGCAGTGGGCAGTTCTTC.

This chain joins TRBV7-3 and TRBJ2-6; D is possibly TRBD1 (5 bases). Per the germline V gene, CDR1 is SGHTA and CDR2 is FQGTGA. The CDR3 spans 17 residues. Trimming removed 2 bases from V and 0 bases from J, with 11 bases in between. This CDR3 is CASSLGAATSGANVLTF. CDR3 DNA: TGTGCCAGCAGCTTAGGGGCCGCCACCTCTGGGGCCAACGTCCTGACTTTC. Based on the CDR3 plus reference TRBV7-3 and TRBJ2-6, the full variable domain is GAGVSQTPSNKVTEKGKYVELRCDPISGHTALYWYRQSLGQGPEFLIYFQGTGAADDSGLPNDRFFAVRPEGSVSTLKIQRTERGDSAVYLCASSLGAATSGANVLTFGAGSRLTVL.

V usage is TRBV10-3 and J usage is TRBJ2-3; D call uncertain. CDR3 size: 13 residues. Trimming removed 3 bases at V and 6 bases at J, with 10 bases between. The germline CDR1 and CDR2 sequences are ENHRY and SYGVKD. Here the CDR3 DNA reads TGTGCCATCAGTGAAAAAGCAGAGGATACGCAGTATTTT. This codes for CAISEKAEDTQYF.

The chain links TRBV2 to TRBJ2-2; 7 bases are shared with TRBD1. The CDR3 is 13 residues long. The V gene end was trimmed by 6 bases and the J gene end by 7 bases; junction bases not matched to a gene: 5. CDR1 is SNHLY, CDR2 FYNNEI, per germline. This CDR3 is CASSVDRDGELFF. The CDR3 bases are TGTGCCAGCAGCGTAGACAGGGACGGGGAGCTGTTTTTT. The full variable domain, its missing parts supplied by reference TRBV2 and TRBJ2-2, is EPEVTQTPSHQVTQMGQEVILRCVPISNHLYFYWYRQILGQKVEFLVSFYNNEISEKSEIFDDQFSVERPDGSNFTLKIRSTKLEDSAMYFCASSVDRDGELFFGEGSRLTVL.

The rearrangement links TRBV5-1 to TRBJ2-4; 7 bases line up with TRBD1. The DNA end favors TRBJ2-7, so the J call may be wrong. The CDR3 has 16 residues. Germline V gene data show CDR1 as SGHRS and CDR2 as YFSETQ. The CDR3 spells CASSWRTGQGGYEQYF. The CDR3 DNA follows: TGCGCCAGCAGCTGGAGGACAGGTCAAGGTGGTTACGAGCAGTACTTC.

V gene TRBV7-2 combines with J gene TRBJ2-7; TRBD1 matches 9 bases. The germline V gene encodes CDR1 SGHTA and CDR2 FQGNSA. V dropped 5 bases and J dropped 2; count of bases not matched to a gene: 7. This CDR3 has 15 amino acids. The CDR3 is CASSLGTGITYEQYF. CDR3 DNA: TGTGCCAGCAGCCTTGGGACAGGGATTACCTACGAGCAGTACTTC.

This clonotype was observed a handful of times. The V and J genes are TRBV7-9 and TRBJ1-2, with D unclear. V lost 7 bases to trimming and J lost 0 bases, with 12 bases between them. The CDR3 contains 14 residues. CDR1 and CDR2 from the germline V gene are SEHNR and FQNEAQ (reference sequence). DNA of the CDR3: TGTGCCAGCACCTTGACTGGGGCTAACTATGGCTACACCTTC. It codes for CASTLTGANYGYTF.

CDR3 region: CSARDGSDGEQYF. CDR3 sequence (DNA): TGCAGTGCTAGAGACGGATCCGACGGCGAGCAGTACTTC. The chain joins TRBV20-1 to TRBJ2-7; D unresolved. Trimming stripped 0 bases from V and 6 bases from J, with 12 bases between. Germline V CDR1 and CDR2: DFQATT, SNEGSKA (reference sequence). This CDR3 has 13 residues.